A selection of T cell receptor beta chains follows, all from one sample in a study of blood T cells in healthy people across ages. TCRdb redid the calling of the 5' RACE reads with MiXCR, one entry per CDR3 protein. The table includes around 1,900,000 distinct CDR3 sequences, roughly two fifths detected once. The sequenced material came from blood. The receptors derive from a human donor in good health. Each CDR3 is given with its conserved first and last residue. Each record gives: V gene, clone size, D gene, J gene, CDR3 DNA, CDR3 protein. The D gene is left open where the match is weak. Rows give clone size only sometimes, using once, few, many, or a class for an expanded clone.

v_gene: TRBV15; abundance: NA; d_gene: NA; j_gene: TRBJ1-5; CDR3nt: TGTGCCACCGCAGGACAGCACAATCAGCCCCAGCATTTT; CDR3aa: CATAGQHNQPQHF
v_gene: TRBV20-1; abundance: few; d_gene: TRBD2; j_gene: TRBJ2-7; CDR3nt: TGCAGTGCCTCTTTTAGCGGGGGGCTCTACGAGCAGTACTTC; CDR3aa: CSASFSGGLYEQYF
v_gene: TRBV10-2; abundance: few; d_gene: NA; j_gene: TRBJ2-1; CDR3nt: TGCGCCAGCAGCCCTATTGACGGGACCTACAATGAGCAGTTCTTC; CDR3aa: CASSPIDGTYNEQFF
v_gene: TRBV4-3; abundance: NA; d_gene: NA; j_gene: TRBJ1-1; CDR3nt: TGCGCCAGCAGCCAAGGATCTGAGGGGCTGCACACTGAAGCTTTCTTT; CDR3aa: CASSQGSEGLHTEAFF
v_gene: TRBV20-1; abundance: NA; d_gene: TRBD2; j_gene: TRBJ2-1; CDR3nt: TGCAGTGCTCGCCCGGGGGGGCCGGCTTCCTACAATGAGCAGTTCTTC; CDR3aa: CSARPGGPASYNEQFF
v_gene: TRBV6-5; abundance: NA; d_gene: NA; j_gene: TRBJ2-3; CDR3nt: TGTGCCAGCACCAGGGATGGGGCAGATACGCAGTATTTT; CDR3aa: CASTRDGADTQYF
v_gene: TRBV5-1; abundance: NA; d_gene: NA; j_gene: TRBJ2-7; CDR3nt: TGCGCCAGCAGCTGGGACGGCGTCTACGAGCAGTACTTC; CDR3aa: CASSWDGVYEQYF
v_gene: TRBV4-1; abundance: few; d_gene: NA; j_gene: TRBJ1-2; CDR3nt: TGCGCCAGCAGCCACCCCCGTATGGATGCTAACTACGGCTACACCTTC; CDR3aa: CASSHPRMDANYGYTF
v_gene: TRBV10-3; abundance: NA; d_gene: NA; j_gene: TRBJ1-2; CDR3nt: TGTGCCATCAGTGAGTCGCAACAGGAGGGTCTTCACTATGGCTACACCTTC; CDR3aa: CAISESQQEGLHYGYTF
v_gene: TRBV6-1; abundance: few; d_gene: NA; j_gene: TRBJ2-3; CDR3nt: TGTGCCAGCAGTCAAACAGGGTTTGGTACAGATACGCAGTATTTT; CDR3aa: CASSQTGFGTDTQYF
v_gene: TRBV4-1; abundance: NA; d_gene: NA; j_gene: TRBJ1-2; CDR3nt: TGCGCCAGCAGCCAGCCCACCCGCGATGGCTACACCTTC; CDR3aa: CASSQPTRDGYTF
v_gene: TRBV5-1; abundance: NA; d_gene: NA; j_gene: TRBJ1-3; CDR3nt: TGCGCCAGCAGCTTGGATGGACCGCAGAACACCATATATTTT; CDR3aa: CASSLDGPQNTIYF
v_gene: TRBV6-5; abundance: NA; d_gene: TRBD1; j_gene: TRBJ1-4; CDR3nt: TGTGCCGGCAGCCTGGACAGGGATGTGGTTGAAAAACTGTTTTTT; CDR3aa: CAGSLDRDVVEKLFF
v_gene: TRBV4-2; abundance: NA; d_gene: NA; j_gene: TRBJ2-3; CDR3nt: TGTGCCAGCAGCCCCGACCCAGTTGAGGGGGATACGCAGTATTTT; CDR3aa: CASSPDPVEGDTQYF
v_gene: TRBV29-1; abundance: NA; d_gene: NA; j_gene: TRBJ2-7; CDR3nt: TGCAGCGTTGGAATAGGCGAGCAGTACTTC; CDR3aa: CSVGIGEQYF
v_gene: TRBV7-9; abundance: NA; d_gene: TRBD1; j_gene: TRBJ1-1; CDR3nt: TGTGCCAGCTATTTTAACAGGGGGCCGGACACTGAAGCTTTCTTT; CDR3aa: CASYFNRGPDTEAFF
v_gene: TRBV7-9; abundance: NA; d_gene: NA; j_gene: TRBJ2-3; CDR3nt: TGTGCCAGCAGCCCTAACCTGTTGGATTCTAGCACAGATACGCAGTATTTT; CDR3aa: CASSPNLLDSSTDTQYF